These T cell receptor beta chains were read from a single sample in a study of blood T cell repertoires in COVID-19. Clones were sequenced by immunoSEQ multiplex PCR, and TCRdb holds only the in-frame ones, with some missing. The sample has 250,000 to 300,000 clones; around 80% are singletons. What was sequenced was PBMCs or T cells enriched from blood (not recorded which). These receptor sequences come from a man aged 25 to 40 with acute COVID-19. The CDR3 runs from the conserved cysteine through the conserved F or W. The D gene is left open where the match is weak. Size tells how often a clone was seen (once, few, many) or the class of an expanded clone, and some rows leave it out.

size	D	V	J	CDR3	DNA
-	-	TRBV28	TRBJ1-4	CASKGLSVEKLFF	TGTGCCAGCAAGGGACTTTCCGTTGAAAAACTGTTTTTT
once	TRBD1	TRBV11-2	TRBJ1-4	CASSAGQALGKLFF	TGTGCCAGCAGCGCCGGACAGGCCCTTGGAAAACTGTTTTTT
-	-	TRBV7-2	TRBJ2-2	CASSLVSRQAGELFF	TGTGCCAGCAGCTTAGTTTCCAGACAGGCCGGGGAGCTGTTTTTT
few	-	TRBV5-4	TRBJ1-2	CASSLDRNGYTF	TGTGCCAGCAGCTTGGACAGAAATGGCTACACCTTC
-	TRBD1	TRBV5-6	TRBJ1-1	CASSLNRGDTEAFF	TGTGCCAGCAGCTTGAACAGGGGAGACACTGAAGCTTTCTTT
once	TRBD2	TRBV6-1	TRBJ2-5	CASSELAGVQETQYF	TGTGCCAGCAGTGAATTGGCGGGGGTGCAAGAGACCCAGTACTTC
few	-	TRBV10-1	TRBJ2-3	CASSGQTTDTQYF	TGCGCCAGCAGCGGACAGACCACAGATACGCAGTATTTT
-	TRBD2	TRBV27	TRBJ2-1	CASSLGTSGADEQFF	TGTGCCAGCAGTCTCGGGACTAGCGGGGCGGATGAGCAGTTCTTC
few	TRBD1	TRBV5-5	TRBJ1-2	CASSSPGQTYGYTF	TGTGCCAGCAGCTCGCCGGGACAGACCTATGGCTACACCTTC
-	-	TRBV5-6	TRBJ1-1	CASSLGGPLRKNTEAFF	TGTGCCAGCAGCTTGGGCGGTCCACTTCGAAAGAACACTGAAGCTTTCTTT
-	-	TRBV24-1	TRBJ2-3	CATSGPAGTDTQYF	TGTGCCACCAGTGGGCCGGCGGGGACAGATACGCAGTATTTT
-	TRBD2	TRBV5-4	TRBJ2-2	CASSLSGRRGTGELFF	TGTGCCAGCAGCTTGAGCGGGAGGAGGGGCACCGGGGAGCTGTTTTTT
few	-	TRBV12-3/TRBV12-4	TRBJ2-1	CASSPRYNEQFF	TGTGCCAGCAGTCCGCGGTACAATGAGCAGTTCTTC
-	-	TRBV29-1	TRBJ2-1	CSVAQRVTEQFF	TGCAGCGTTGCCCAGCGGGTGACTGAGCAGTTCTTC
few	-	TRBV11-3	TRBJ1-6	CASSSQGGGDSPLHF	TGTGCCAGCAGCTCACAGGGTGGTGGCGATTCACCCCTCCACTTT
-	TRBD1	TRBV3-1/TRBV3-2	TRBJ1-6	CASSQGNEGARHNSPLHF	TGTGCCAGCAGCCAAGGTAATGAGGGGGCGCGTCATAATTCACCCCTCCACTTT